This T cell receptor beta chain was retrieved from a study of Ad26.COV2.S vaccination and SARS-CoV-2 variants. Study-wide background: Sample donor was a member of the COV1001 Ad26.COV2.S trial arm.

TCRdb keeps only in-frame clones here, not all; method: immunoSEQ multiplex PCR. The table lists 350,000 to 500,000 clones, 89% of them singletons. Unmatched junction bases numbered 9, after V lost 7 bases and J lost 4 bases. This CDR3 spans 14 amino acids. CDR1 is SNHLY, CDR2 FYNNEI, per germline. Sample treatment: about 20 received Ad26.COV2.S at low or high dose, single or two shots; several received placebo; per-sample allocation not given. Collection of samples fell on day 63 after the first vaccine or placebo injection. The sample in question was peripheral blood, obtained in a trial of Ad26.COV2.S vaccine versus placebo. This chain links TRBV2 with TRBJ1-2; 7 bases are shared with TRBD1. The sequence was collected from a person between 18 and 59 years old who received the Ad26.COV2.S COVID-19 vaccine or a placebo. The CDR3 reads CASMGTGVGYGYTF. The CDR3 DNA sequence: TGTGCCAGCATGGGAACAGGGGTCGGCTATGGCTACACCTTC.